This TCR beta chain is drawn from a study of T cell repertoires in cytomegalovirus infection. Study-level information: CMV infection together with matching HLA type was indicated by public TCR beta signatures. General study points: Using cumulative public TCR beta family frequency, the authors identified those who carried CMV together with the relevant HLA. In two of eight donors, the top clonotype was HLA-C-restricted CMV-specific.

A few counts support this clonotype. Its antigen remains unknown. Trimming removed 0 bases from V and 5 bases from J, with 12 bases in between. The CDR3 has 15 residues. CDR1 is SGHAT, CDR2 FQNNGV, per germline. TCRdb analysed the reads with MiXCR anew, one entry per CDR3 protein. Altogether some 400,000 distinct CDR3 sequences are present, 25% to 40% being singletons, with the ten largest covering roughly 15%. The specimen was PBMCs. V gene TRBV11-2 combines with J gene TRBJ2-3; D not resolved. The clonotype was recovered from a human donor in good health (CMV status not recorded). Some clones in this sample may be carry-over from other donors' samples. The CDR3 DNA follows: TGTGCCAGCAGCTTAGAAGGGCTCCTTAGAGATACGCAGTATTTT. This translates into CASSLEGLLRDTQYF.